This T cell receptor (beta chain) is from a study of blood T cell repertoires in COVID-19. For the study at large: Donors in the United States, Italy and Spain gave samples during acute or convalescent COVID-19. PBMCs, B-cell-depleted T cells, or T cells provided the cDNA or gDNA that made up the material.

Original analysis: Nucleated cell number was recorded as an estimate derived from reference gene primer amplification. The data were produced by immunoSEQ multiplex PCR, yet TCRdb's version contains in-frame clones alone and is incomplete. The DNA gave D and trimming, while V, J and clone size come from that table. Seen here are under 90,000 clones, about 91% observed once, and the top ten hold around 7%. The Seattle site enrolled patients during active infection and followed them longitudinally. Material for sequencing was peripheral blood. The clonotype originates from a man aged 35-49 years with COVID-19, enrolled during active disease.

For the CDR3, the DNA is TGCGCCAGCAGCCAGGGACAGGGGAGGTACCAAGAGACCCAGTACTTC. This codes for CASSQGQGRYQETQYF. The chain carries TRBV4-1 and TRBJ2-5, with TRBD1 matching 10 bases. Germline CDR1 reads MGHRA; CDR2 reads YSYEKL. V was clipped by 3 bases and J by 0 bases; unmatched bases: 4. The CDR3 has 16 residues.